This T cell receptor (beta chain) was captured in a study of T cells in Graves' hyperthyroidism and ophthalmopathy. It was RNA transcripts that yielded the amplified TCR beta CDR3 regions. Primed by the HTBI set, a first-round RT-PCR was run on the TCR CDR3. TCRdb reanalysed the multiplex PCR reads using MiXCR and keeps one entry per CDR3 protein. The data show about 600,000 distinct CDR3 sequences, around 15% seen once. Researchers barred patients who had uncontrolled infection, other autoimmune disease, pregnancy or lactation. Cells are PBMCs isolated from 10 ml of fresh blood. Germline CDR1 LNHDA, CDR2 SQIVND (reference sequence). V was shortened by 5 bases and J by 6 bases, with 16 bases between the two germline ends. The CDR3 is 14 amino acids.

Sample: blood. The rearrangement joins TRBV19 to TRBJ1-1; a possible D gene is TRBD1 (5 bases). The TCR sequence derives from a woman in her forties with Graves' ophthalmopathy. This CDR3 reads CASSFWSRVSEAFF. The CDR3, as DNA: TGTGCCAGTAGTTTCTGGTCCAGGGTTTCTGAAGCTTTCTTT.